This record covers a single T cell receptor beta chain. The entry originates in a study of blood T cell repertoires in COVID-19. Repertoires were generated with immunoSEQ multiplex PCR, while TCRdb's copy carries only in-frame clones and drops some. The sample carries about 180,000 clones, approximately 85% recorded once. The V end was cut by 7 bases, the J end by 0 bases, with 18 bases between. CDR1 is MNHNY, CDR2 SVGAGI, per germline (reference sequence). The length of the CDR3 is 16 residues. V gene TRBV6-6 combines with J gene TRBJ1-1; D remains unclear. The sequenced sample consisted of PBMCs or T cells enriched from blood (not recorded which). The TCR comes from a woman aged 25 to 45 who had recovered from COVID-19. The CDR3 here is CASINPTTLMNTEAFF. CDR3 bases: TGTGCCAGCATCAATCCCACTACCCTCATGAACACTGAAGCTTTCTTT.